What follows are 26 T cell receptor beta chains derived from one specimen sequenced in a study of T cells in Graves' hyperthyroidism and ophthalmopathy. The CDR3 regions of TCR beta were amplified from RNA transcripts. TCR CDR3 regions were first amplified by RT-PCR with HTBI primers. TCRdb independently ran MiXCR on the multiplex PCR reads; one entry per CDR3 protein. In the table there are 300,000 to 400,000 distinct CDR3 sequences, roughly 15% of which are singletons. The sequencing input was blood. The receptors stem from a woman in her 30s with Graves' ophthalmopathy.

The chain employs TRBV4-2 and TRBJ2-7; either TRBD1 or TRBD2 may supply D (6 bases each). Germline V CDR1 and CDR2: LGHNA, YNFKEQ. CDR3 length: 18 amino acids. The V end lost 4 bases, the J end lost 3 bases, and 25 bases lay between the germline ends. CDR3 nucleotides: TGTGCCAGCAGCCGACATATGTACCGGGGGACATTCGACTACGAGCAGTACTTC. Protein product: CASSRHMYRGTFDYEQYF.

Ten or more counts support this clonotype. The chain uses TRBV10-3 and TRBJ2-3; TRBD1 aligns across 7 bases. This CDR3 has 17 residues. Germline trimming cut 10 bases from V and 1 base from J; bases unmatched to any gene: 17. CDR1 is ENHRY and CDR2 is SYGVKD in the germline V gene. The CDR3 is CATEDRASERGTDTQYF. The CDR3 DNA follows: TGTGCCACGGAAGACAGGGCATCCGAGAGGGGCACAGATACGCAGTATTTT.

This clonotype came up a few times. This chain uses TRBV27 with TRBJ1-6; TRBD1 agrees at 7 bases. The CDR3 covers 16 residues. Germline lookup yields CDR1 MNHEY and CDR2 SMNVEV (reference sequence). J was trimmed by 6 bases and V by 3 bases; bases with no gene match: 8. The DNA of the CDR3 is TGTGCCAGCAGTTTTAGGGGGCTTGGAGGTAATTCACCCCTCCACTTT. This encodes CASSFRGLGGNSPLHF.

The chain joins TRBV20-1 to TRBJ2-1; 7 bases map to TRBD2. Losses at the gene ends were 4 bases for V and 8 bases for J; bases not matched to a gene: 5. This CDR3 has 12 residues. In germline, CDR1 is DFQATT, CDR2 SNEGSKA (reference sequence). The CDR3 region is CSAIWGGDEQFF. As DNA, the CDR3 is TGCAGTGCTATTTGGGGGGGTGATGAGCAGTTCTTC.

This clonotype appeared a few times. Given a much more abundant clone one base away, this may be a read error. The CDR3 reads CASSPGALAAEKLSF. CDR3 sequence (DNA): TGTGCCAGCAGCCCGGGGGCATTGGCTGCTGAAAAACTGTCTTTT. The V and J genes are TRBV11-2 and TRBJ1-4, with D possibly being TRBD1 (6 bases). The CDR3 covers 15 residues. Germline CDR1 is SGHAT and CDR2 is FQNNGV.

There are many counts of this clonotype. This chain uses TRBV30 with TRBJ2-7; possibly TRBD1 or TRBD2 for D (6 bases each). The V gene's germline CDR1 is GTSNPN and CDR2 SVGIG (reference sequence). Trimming cost V 2 bases and J 7 bases, with 15 bases left between them. This CDR3 spans 13 amino acids. The chain's CDR3 is CAWSLGGQGEQYF. CDR3 bases: TGTGCCTGGAGTTTGGGGGGTCAGGGGGAGCAGTACTTC.

The table lists this clonotype with many counts. The chain carries TRBV5-5 and TRBJ2-5, with D unclear. The CDR3 consists of 13 residues. V lost 4 bases and J 1 base, leaving 8 bases between the germline ends. CDR1 is SGHKS, CDR2 YYEKEE, per germline (reference sequence). The CDR3 DNA reads TGTGCCAGCAGCCGCCATCTCCAAGAGACCCAGTACTTC. The encoded protein is CASSRHLQETQYF.

In the case of this clonotype: A clone one base away is much larger, so this may be a read error. The rearrangement uses TRBV10-3 and TRBJ2-1; 8 bases map to TRBD2. The CDR3 runs 15 residues. The V gene's germline CDR1 is ENHRY and CDR2 SYGVKD. CDR3 amino acids: CTISVISGEHNEQFF. The CDR3 DNA reads TGTACCATCAGTGTCATTAGCGGGGAGCACAATGAGCAGTTCTTC.

Only a few counts were recorded for this clonotype. The chain couples TRBV7-2 to TRBJ2-7; D not certain. V shed 3 bases and J shed 2 bases, with 14 bases lying between them. Germline V CDR1 and CDR2: SGHTA, FQGNSA. The CDR3 spans 15 residues. The CDR3 is CASSFLPTEPYEQYF. The CDR3 DNA is TGTGCCAGCAGCTTTCTCCCGACTGAGCCCTACGAGCAGTACTTC. Supplemented by reference TRBV7-2 and TRBJ2-7, the full variable domain reads GAGVSQSPSNKVTEKGKDVELRCDPISGHTALYWYRQSLGQGLEFLIYFQGNSAPDKSGLPSDRFSAERTGGSVSTLTIQRTQQEDSAVYLCASSFLPTEPYEQYFGPGTRLTVT.

This clonotype was observed at least ten times. The V and J genes are TRBV10-2 and TRBJ2-3; unclear D gene. CDR1 is WSHSY, CDR2 SAAADI, per germline. V shed 2 bases and J shed 0 bases, with 12 bases lying between them. The CDR3 is 16 amino acids. CDR3 DNA: TGCGCCAGCAGTGAGATAAGTGGCAGGAGCACAGATACGCAGTATTTT. Encoded protein: CASSEISGRSTDTQYF.

Ten or more counts support this clonotype. The chain joins TRBV28 to TRBJ2-3; a weak D match, TRBD2 (5 bases). V lost 5 bases and J lost 2, with 23 bases in between. Germline values: CDR1 MDHEN, CDR2 SYDVKM. The CDR3 is 18 residues long. For the CDR3, the DNA is TGTGCCAGCAGTATCCTCCACGGGATAGCGAGACCCACAGATACGCAGTATTTT. Amino acid sequence: CASSILHGIARPTDTQYF.

This clonotype was counted many times. V gene TRBV29-1 combines with J gene TRBJ2-1; 10 bases match TRBD2. CDR1 is SQVTM, CDR2 ANQGSEA, per germline. The J segment lost 5 bases and the V segment lost 7 bases, leaving 8 bases of the junction unmatched. This CDR3 has 14 amino acids. The CDR3, as DNA: TGCAGCGAGAAGGGACTAGCGAAAAACAATGAGCAGTTCTTC. Protein product: CSEKGLAKNNEQFF.

This clonotype was found many times. The gene calls are TRBV24-1 and TRBJ2-1; 9 nucleotides line up with TRBD2. Trimming at V came to 4 bases and at J to 3 bases, leaving 3 bases not matched to a gene. Germline CDR1 and CDR2: KGHDR and SFDVKD. This CDR3 region has 15 residues. The CDR3 is CATSEPSGDYNEQFF. The CDR3 region has the DNA TGTGCCACCAGTGAACCTAGCGGGGACTACAATGAGCAGTTCTTC.

This clonotype has ten or more counts. The chain links TRBV3-1 to TRBJ2-5, with 9 bases that match TRBD2. Germline V gene lookup returns CDR1 LGHDT and CDR2 YNNKEL (reference sequence). V gave up 1 base and J gave up 4 bases; unmatched junction bases: 10. This CDR3 is built from 17 residues. As DNA, the CDR3 is TGTGCCAGCAGCCAAGCCAGCGGGGGGCCACTCGCAGAGACCCAGTACTTC. It yields the protein CASSQASGGPLAETQYF.

The gene calls are TRBV6-1 and TRBJ2-7; possibly TRBD1 or TRBD2 for D (5 bases each). Germline loops: CDR1 MNHNS, CDR2 SASEGT. The CDR3 runs 13 residues. Trimming left V 6 bases short and J 2 bases short, with 11 bases between. The CDR3 DNA follows: TGTGCCAGCAGCTGGGGGTTACCCTACGAGCAGTACTTC. Its translation is CASSWGLPYEQYF.

About this clonotype: A much larger clone sits a single nucleotide away, making a read error possible. The chain couples TRBV11-2 to TRBJ1-5, with 7 bases fitting TRBD1. CDR3 length: 15 amino acids. Germline values: CDR1 SGHAT, CDR2 FQNNGV. The chain's CDR3 is CASNLGDSQDQPQHF. Here the CDR3 DNA reads TGTGCCAGCAACTTAGGGGACAGTCAGGATCAGCCCCAGCATTTT.

The sample holds many counts of this clonotype. V usage is TRBV20-1 and J usage is TRBJ2-7, with D possibly being TRBD1 (5 bases). V was cut by 6 bases and J by 6 bases, with 12 bases left in between. Per the germline V gene, CDR1 is DFQATT and CDR2 is SNEGSKA (reference sequence). This CDR3 has 11 residues. CDR3 in DNA: TGCAGTGCAAAAACAGGCTCCGAGCAGTACTTC. Translation gives CSAKTGSEQYF.

The chain links TRBV19 to TRBJ1-5; D may be TRBD1 (5 bases). The CDR3 runs 16 residues. Between the trimmed V and J ends, which lost 10 bases and 4 bases, there was a span of 23 bases. CDR1 and CDR2 (germline): LNHDA, SQIVND (reference sequence). The CDR3: CAIGGRAGNKNQPQHF. The DNA for the CDR3 is TGTGCCATCGGGGGTCGAGCAGGGAACAAAAATCAGCCCCAGCATTTT.

This clonotype was seen ten or more times. This chain links TRBV19 with TRBJ1-2; 7 positions match TRBD1. The CDR3 covers 18 residues. From germline, CDR1 is LNHDA and CDR2 SQIVND (reference sequence). The V segment lost 7 bases and the J segment 2 bases; nucleotides outside the gene matches: 19. The chain's CDR3 is CASIKRGGGDGMNYGYTF. Here the CDR3 DNA reads TGTGCCAGTATCAAGAGAGGAGGGGGCGATGGTATGAACTATGGCTACACCTTC. Using reference TRBV19 and TRBJ1-2 for the parts outside the CDR3, the full variable domain is DGGITQSPKYLFRKEGQNVTLSCEQNLNHDAMYWYRQDPGQGLRLIYYSQIVNDFQKGDIAEGYSVSREKKESFPLTVTSAQKNPTAFYLCASIKRGGGDGMNYGYTFGSGTRLTVV.

This clonotype was seen ten or more times. The chain employs TRBV29-1 and TRBJ2-2; TRBD2 is a possible D gene (5 bases). This CDR3 has 12 amino acids. Germline CDR1 and CDR2: SQVTM and ANQGSEA. V was pared by 6 bases and J by 4 bases, with 9 bases between. The CDR3 sequence is CSVGRGTGELFF. The CDR3 DNA reads TGCAGCGTCGGCCGGGGCACCGGGGAGCTGTTTTTT.

The chain recombines TRBV7-9 with TRBJ1-3; 7 nucleotides line up with TRBD1. The germline gives CDR1 SEHNR, CDR2 FQNEAQ (reference sequence). Germline trimming cut 5 bases from V and 3 bases from J; bases unmatched to any gene: 1. CDR3 length: 13 amino acids. CDR3 protein: CASSNRGGNTIYF. CDR3 sequence (DNA): TGTGCCAGCAGCAACAGGGGTGGAAACACCATATATTTT.

This clonotype came up many times. The chain employs TRBV30 and TRBJ1-1; D not certain. The CDR3 is made up of 11 amino acids. V gave up 4 bases and J gave up 6 bases, with 9 bases separating them. Germline CDR1 and CDR2: GTSNPN and SVGIG (reference sequence). The CDR3 DNA reads as TGTGCCTGGAAACTTAGGTCTGAAGCTTTCTTT. Residues: CAWKLRSEAFF. Drawing the rest from reference TRBV30 and TRBJ1-1, the complete variable domain is SQTIHQWPATLVQPVGSPLSLECTVEGTSNPNLYWYRQAAGRGLQLLFYSVGIGQISSEVPQNLSASRPQDRQFILSSKKLLLSDSGFYLCAWKLRSEAFFGQGTRLTVV.

In this sample, this clonotype turned up many times. The CDR3 region has the DNA TGTGCCAGGCTGGGACAGGGGGCGGAGGACTATGGCTACACCTTC. It yields the protein CARLGQGAEDYGYTF. The chain combines TRBV27 with TRBJ1-2; 12 bases line up with TRBD1. The CDR3 covers 15 residues. J gave up 3 bases and V 9 bases, and 8 bases lay outside the gene matches. Germline V lookup: CDR1 MNHEY, CDR2 SMNVEV (reference sequence).

This clonotype was found many times. This chain links TRBV7-2 with TRBJ2-7; D is ambiguous. Germline-derived CDR1 and CDR2 are SGHTA and FQGNSA. This CDR3 has 13 residues. V was clipped by 5 bases and J by 7 bases, with 15 bases between them. The CDR3 is CASSRLMGTEQYF. CDR3 coding DNA: TGTGCCAGCAGCCGACTGATGGGCACAGAGCAGTACTTC.

This clonotype showed up many times. The CDR3 sequence: CASSQGQENTEAFF. The CDR3 DNA sequence: TGTGCCAGCAGCCAGGGACAGGAGAACACTGAAGCTTTCTTT. The V call is TRBV11-3, the J call TRBJ1-1; TRBD1 agrees at 8 bases. The germline gives CDR1 SGHNT, CDR2 YENEEA. The V and J ends lost 5 bases and 1 base, in that order; junction bases with no gene match: 3. This CDR3 has 14 amino acids.

Sample share makes this clonotype medium-sized. V usage is TRBV24-1 and J usage is TRBJ2-7; TRBD1 aligns across 10 bases. The germline V gene encodes CDR1 KGHDR and CDR2 SFDVKD. The CDR3 is 13 amino acids. The V and J ends lost 9 bases and 1 base, in that order; junction bases with no gene match: 2. CDR3 in amino acids: CATGTGDSYEQYF. In nucleotides, the CDR3 is TGTGCCACCGGGACAGGGGATTCCTACGAGCAGTACTTC.